This T cell receptor (beta chain) was retrieved from a study of OX40 agonist ivuxolimab in advanced cancers. On the study more broadly: A mean age of about 59 years, range about 20 to 85, was recorded, and roughly 83% were male.

Individuals having autoimmune disease history or systemic immunosuppression were not enrolled. A remark on this clone: What it binds is not known.

V shed 2 bases and J shed 4 bases, with 13 bases lying between them. The CDR3 runs 15 residues. The germline CDR1 and CDR2 sequences are MDHEN and SYDVKM. Overall study results and limits: Still undetermined is the antigen specificity of the expanded peripheral T cells.

Generated by immunoSEQ multiplex PCR, the TCRdb table keeps only in-frame clones and is missing some. The sample gives some 82,000 clones, roughly nine tenths of which show up once; roughly 2.1% is in the top ten. Specimen: CD4+ or CD8+ T cells sorted from blood, collected in a trial of the OX40 agonist ivuxolimab. The chain is built from TRBV28 and TRBJ2-3; a possible D gene is TRBD1 (5 bases). This TCR came from an adult with an advanced solid tumor such as melanoma, head and neck, liver or kidney cancer. In nucleotides, the CDR3 is TGTGCCAGCAGTTTAGCGGCTCAGGGCCCAGATACGCAGTATTTT. Its translation is CASSLAAQGPDTQYF.